The 23 T cell receptor beta chains presented below share a single source sample, sequenced in a study of T cells expressing NK-cell markers. TCRdb re-analyzed the 5' RACE reads; it lists each CDR3 protein once, without DNA. The sample includes more than 400,000 distinct CDR3 sequences. Sequencing used blood T cells: a sorted CD56 or NKG2C T cell subset, CD4+ or CD8+ T cells, or bulk PBMC T cells (not recorded which). The receptors come from a woman aged 18 to 75 in good health.

The chain couples TRBV6-5 to TRBJ2-5; TCRdb indicates TRBD1, and absent DNA this call remains unverified. The CDR3 is made up of 15 amino acids. Germline V lookup: CDR1 MNHEY, CDR2 SVGAGI. CDR3 sequence: CASSSAWGGQETQYF.

The chain uses TRBV5-1 and TRBJ2-1; TCRdb's D call of TRBD2 is untestable without DNA. This CDR3 has 16 residues. Per the germline V gene, CDR1 is SGHRS and CDR2 is YFSETQ. The CDR3 region is CASSRGGTSGNNEQFF.

The chain recombines TRBV2 with TRBJ2-5; the D call from TCRdb, TRBD1, cannot be confirmed without DNA. The CDR3 is 15 amino acids. Germline values: CDR1 SNHLY, CDR2 FYNNEI. The CDR3 is CASSEARGVGETQYF.

The chain joins TRBV10-3 to TRBJ2-3; as DNA is missing, the TRBD1 call by TCRdb cannot be tested. Looked up from germline, CDR1 is ENHRY and CDR2 is SYGVKD. CDR3 length equals 14 residues. CDR3 sequence: CAISDGGGTDTQYF.

This chain joins TRBV7-2 and TRBJ2-3. Germline V gene sequence: CDR1 SGHTA, CDR2 FQGNSA. The CDR3 loop spans 15 amino acids. CDR3 in amino acids: CASSLNFRGADTQYF. Using reference TRBV7-2 and TRBJ2-3 for the parts outside the CDR3, the full variable domain is GAGVSQSPSNKVTEKGKDVELRCDPISGHTALYWYRQSLGQGLEFLIYFQGNSAPDKSGLPSDRFSAERTGGSVSTLTIQRTQQEDSAVYLCASSLNFRGADTQYFGPGTRLTVL.

The chain links TRBV14 to TRBJ2-5. Looked up from germline, CDR1 is SGHDN and CDR2 is FVKESK. This CDR3 has 14 amino acids. The CDR3 is CASSQLAKQETQYF.

The genes are TRBV18 and TRBJ2-1; TCRdb designates TRBD2, a call that cannot be tested without DNA. Looked up from germline, CDR1 is KGHSH and CDR2 is LQKENI. CDR3 length: 14 amino acids. The chain's CDR3 is CASSPGLGADEQFF. Filled out from reference TRBV18 and TRBJ2-1, the complete variable domain reads NAGVMQNPRHLVRRRGQEARLRCSPMKGHSHVYWYRQLPEEGLKFMVYLQKENIIDESGMPKERFSAEFPKEGPSILRIQQVVRGDSAAYFCASSPGLGADEQFFGPGTRLTVL.

The rearrangement joins TRBV11-2 to TRBJ2-1; the TRBD2 assignment by TCRdb is unverifiable without DNA. The CDR3 is 19 amino acids. Germline CDR1 reads SGHAT; CDR2 reads FQNNGV. The CDR3 reads CASKSRLAGESGGYNEQFF.

The CDR3 sequence is CSAPGTGGYEQYF. This chain joins TRBV20-1 and TRBJ2-7; TCRdb's D gene call, TRBD1, goes unchecked for lack of DNA. The V gene's germline CDR1 is DFQATT and CDR2 SNEGSKA (reference sequence). The CDR3 length is 13 residues.

This chain joins TRBV12-3 or TRBV12-4 and TRBJ2-7; lacking DNA, the TRBD1 call made by TCRdb goes unchecked. The CDR3 runs to 13 residues. CDR3: CASSPEGSYEQYF.

CDR3 amino acids: CSVGQSSNQPQHF. The chain uses TRBV29-1 and TRBJ1-5; TCRdb calls TRBD1, which cannot be checked without DNA. In germline, CDR1 is SQVTM, CDR2 ANQGSEA. CDR3 length: 13 amino acids. Using reference TRBV29-1 and TRBJ1-5 for the parts outside the CDR3, the full variable domain is SAVISQKPSRDICQRGTSLTIQCQVDSQVTMMFWYRQQPGQSLTLIATANQGSEATYESGFVIDKFPISRPNLTFSTLTVSNMSPEDSSIYLCSVGQSSNQPQHFGDGTRLSIL.

This chain joins TRBV7-3 and TRBJ2-7; checking the TCRdb D call of TRBD2 is not possible without DNA. The CDR3 runs 15 residues. Germline CDR1 SGHTA, CDR2 FQGTGA. CDR3 sequence: CASSSGLAGNYEQYF.

The chain is built from TRBV4-3 and TRBJ1-4; TCRdb lists TRBD1, though no DNA is available to test this call. Germline V gene data show CDR1 as LGHNA and CDR2 as YSLEER. The CDR3 runs to 15 residues. This chain's CDR3 is CASSQVEGEAEKLFF.

This chain uses TRBV11-3 with TRBJ2-3. This CDR3 spans 16 amino acids. Per the germline V gene, CDR1 is SGHNT and CDR2 is YENEEA. The CDR3 spells CASSLDFAGGTDTQYF. Supplemented by reference TRBV11-3 and TRBJ2-3, the full variable domain reads EAGVVQSPRYKIIEKKQPVAFWCNPISGHNTLYWYLQNLGQGPELLIRYENEEAVDDSQLPKDRFSAERLKGVDSTLKIQPAELGDSAVYLCASSLDFAGGTDTQYFGPGTRLTVL.

V gene TRBV6-1 combines with J gene TRBJ2-1; TCRdb calls TRBD2, which cannot be checked without DNA. The CDR3 is 17 residues long. CDR1 and CDR2 (germline): MNHNS, SASEGT. The CDR3 sequence: CASGGADLAGDVNEQFF.

The chain uses TRBV6-2 or TRBV6-3 and TRBJ2-5; TCRdb reports TRBD2, a call that lacks DNA to check it against. This CDR3 has 14 amino acids. Germline-derived CDR1 and CDR2 are MNHEY and SVGEGT. The CDR3 spells CASSNRAFQETQYF.

The V and J genes are TRBV11-2 and TRBJ2-3. The CDR3 is 14 amino acids. CDR1 is SGHAT and CDR2 is FQNNGV in the germline V gene. The CDR3 region is CASSLVGSGDTQYF.

The rearrangement uses TRBV27 and TRBJ2-3; TCRdb outputs TRBD2, but without DNA this stays unchecked. Germline CDR1 is MNHEY and CDR2 is SMNVEV (reference sequence). The CDR3 covers 16 residues. This CDR3 reads CASSLIAGGPEDTQYF.

CDR3 in amino acids: CSARETLGGGATEQFF. The chain combines TRBV20-1 with TRBJ2-1; TCRdb lists TRBD2, though no DNA is available to test this call. Germline assignment: CDR1 DFQATT and CDR2 SNEGSKA (reference sequence). The CDR3 spans 16 residues.

This chain joins TRBV13 and TRBJ1-1. This CDR3 has 17 amino acids. In germline, CDR1 is PRHDT, CDR2 FYEKMQ (reference sequence). CDR3 residues: CASSLGWETEGHTEAFF.

The rearrangement links TRBV25-1 to TRBJ2-5; TCRdb indicates TRBD1, and absent DNA this call remains unverified. The length of the CDR3 is 13 residues. The germline gives CDR1 MGHDK, CDR2 SYGVNS. CDR3 in amino acids: CASSEYPGETQYF.

The V and J genes are TRBV24-1 and TRBJ2-1. This CDR3 has 16 amino acids. In germline, CDR1 is KGHDR, CDR2 SFDVKD. CDR3 region: CATSDVQGGSYNEQFF.

The V and J genes are TRBV19 and TRBJ2-2; there is no DNA to check the TCRdb D call of TRBD2. CDR1 is LNHDA, CDR2 SQIVND, per germline (reference sequence). The CDR3 extends over 19 amino acids. The CDR3 loop is CASRTTPGTSFPRPGELFF.